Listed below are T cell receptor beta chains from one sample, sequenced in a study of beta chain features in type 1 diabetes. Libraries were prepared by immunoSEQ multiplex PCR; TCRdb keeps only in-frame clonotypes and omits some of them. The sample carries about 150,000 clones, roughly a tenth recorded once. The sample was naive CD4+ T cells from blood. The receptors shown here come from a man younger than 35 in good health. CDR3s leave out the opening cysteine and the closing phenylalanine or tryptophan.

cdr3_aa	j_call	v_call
ASSYSGTAVGDTQY	TRBJ2-3	TRBV6-5
ASSPYPGRGSYEQY	TRBJ2-7	TRBV7-3
SANYYGYT	TRBJ1-2	TRBV20-1
ATSRGGQLNSPLH	TRBJ1-6	TRBV15
ASSLTGSSYEQY	TRBJ2-7	TRBV7-2
ASRHNRDFTEAF	TRBJ1-1	TRBV6-6
ASSLVRQGPGNTGELF	TRBJ2-2	TRBV7-2
ASSQGLRETQY	TRBJ2-5	TRBV9
ASSSGQIPYEQY	TRBJ2-7	TRBV28
ASSEPAAGDYEQY	TRBJ2-7	TRBV28
AWSVPGEHADTQY	TRBJ2-3	TRBV30
ASSRGSFTDTQY	TRBJ2-3	TRBV2
ASSEHGAGNTIY	TRBJ1-3	TRBV25-1
ASTTHEGQVVN	TRBJ2-7	TRBV5-1
ASSSTGGAGDTQY	TRBJ2-3	TRBV25-1
ASSETPWGGQGLLNEQF	TRBJ2-1	TRBV9
ASSLRGLDTQY	TRBJ2-3	TRBV11-2
ASSLGRNKQETQY	TRBJ2-5	TRBV7-9
SARGSGEQY	TRBJ2-7	TRBV20-1
ASSIPGQPQH	TRBJ1-5	TRBV28
ASSPWGVNSGNTIY	TRBJ1-3	TRBV5-4
ASSLNGGFETQY	TRBJ2-5	TRBV7-3
ASSYSGGGSNQPQH	TRBJ1-5	TRBV6-5
AWSAIWRGGPREQY	TRBJ2-7	TRBV30
ASSDSSGGAGTDTQY	TRBJ2-3	TRBV6-4
ASSRQGNEQY	TRBJ2-7	TRBV7-2
ASSQQGAPSYEQY	.	TRBV7-2